The source of this T cell receptor beta chain is a study of blood T cell repertoires in COVID-19. Study background: Samples came from the United States, Italy and Spain, spanning acute and convalescent COVID-19. PBMCs, B-cell-depleted T cells, or T cells provided the cDNA or gDNA that made up the material.

Germline V gene data show CDR1 as SNHLY and CDR2 as FYNNEI. There are 12 residues in the CDR3. V lost 4 bases and J lost 10, with 13 bases in between. Under the authors' procedure: The assay estimated nucleated cells by amplifying reference gene primers. The table came from immunoSEQ multiplex PCR; TCRdb's copy has only in-frame clones and leaves some out. V and J calls and clone size follow that table, whereas D and trimming were derived from the DNA. Among some 140,000 clones listed, about 76% were seen once. The source of this sequence is a woman in her sixties or seventies with active or convalescent COVID-19. Sequencing input: peripheral blood. The chain is built from TRBV2 and TRBJ1-2; the D is unclear. CDR3 region: CASSGEINVYTF. Here the CDR3 DNA reads TGTGCCAGCAGTGGTGAGATAAATGTCTACACCTTC.